This note documents a single T cell receptor beta chain sequence. Its antigen target is currently unknown. Base qualities are missing; no much larger clone stands one base away. The sample comes from a study of blood T cell dynamics during melanoma immunotherapy (dated by TCRdb to about 2020). With regard to the full study: Patients had metastatic melanoma and received first-line pembrolizumab or nivolumab plus ipilimumab as standard of care in the United Kingdom. To find early correlates of response, the study profiled the peripheral T cell receptor repertoires of patients with metastatic melanoma both before and after one cycle of checkpoint inhibitor therapy. Consecutive patients formed a training cohort, and a further independent group of patients from the same centre was pooled into an external validation set.

Including cysteine and phenylalanine, the CDR3 has 13 amino acids. The CDR3 DNA has 39 bases and is translated from base 1. From a lookup of the germline V gene, CDR1 and CDR2 are SGHTA and FQGTGA. Interpreted using the paper, the time point label stands for: week 3, after first cycle of checkpoint inhibitor. Blood was sampled before treatment (T0) and at week 3 (W3), after the first cycle of checkpoint blockade. Except for two patients with rapid clinical progression, response was assessed 12 weeks after the first infusion by RECIST 1.1; disease control meant complete response, partial response or stable disease. Patients with prior systemic cancer treatment, concomitant immunosuppressant therapy or synchronous other active malignancies were excluded. Both bulk PBMC and plasma cell-free DNA were sequenced for TCR beta so that circulating cells and T cell turnover could be tracked. PBMC were isolated from blood with Lymphoprep and SepMate tubes, followed by red cell lysis. QIAamp DNA Blood Mini kits were used to extract DNA from PBMC and from sorted T cell subsets.

What the work shows at the level of the full study, not this receptor alone: Patients who later achieved disease control showed a bifurcated PBMC repertoire reorganization at W3, with increased clonality or increased diversity, unlike progressors. The relatively small sample size was acknowledged as potentially limiting generalization of the results. Whether the T cell clones driving repertoire changes were melanoma-specific or reflected general immune activation could not be determined in the study.

Every bulk PBMC sample had a fixed 350 ng of DNA loaded. The immunoSEQ TCRb Assay kit was used according to manufacturer instructions to amplify TCR beta CDR3 sequences from genomic DNA. The KAPA Library Quantification Kit for Illumina platforms was used to quantify pooled libraries by qPCR. Sequencing of the pooled libraries was done on an Illumina NextSeq 500, with clustering at roughly 0.55-1.2 pM. Per the authors' processing: Analysis of the TCR data relied on immunoSEQ ANALYZER and the R LymphoSeq package. A rearrangement efficiency score was calculated as productive divided by the sum of productive and non-productive CDR3 sequences. Within each patient, timepoints were compared pairwise for clonality, measured with the Gini coefficient, and for diversity, measured with the Renyi index at alpha=1. Clonal relatedness, based on an edit distance of 3, and repertoire similarity, based on the Bhattacharyya coefficient, were both computed in LymphoSeq. Linear discriminant analysis on week-3 changes in clonality and diversity was built with the R MASS and caret packages to classify response. TCRdb obtained this table from immuneACCESS and retained in-frame rearrangements with V and J assigned. These tables miss some clones; where compared with another copy, unresolved V genes account for less than half of the shortfall, and the remainder is unexplained. The V and J calls and clone size are taken from that table; D and trimming were inferred from the DNA. The sample table contains 7,000 to 10,000 clones; only one count was recorded for 85% to 90% of them. Jointly, the top ten make up 3% to 4.5% of the sample.

This chain is built from TRBV7-3 and TRBJ2-5, with TRBD1 tentatively as D gene (6 bases match). The J call may be in error: the DNA end matches TRBJ2-7 better. This receptor was taken from a human donor with melanoma. This specimen was blood, taken from a patient treated with checkpoint blockade. In nucleotides, the sequence is TGTGCCAGCAGCTTAAACAGGGAAAACGAGCAGTACTTC. Its translation is CASSLNRENEQYF.